Listed here is a single T cell receptor (beta chain). What it binds is unknown. This CDR3 region has 14 residues. Trimming left V 5 bases short and J 2 bases short, with 11 bases between. Germline-derived CDR1 and CDR2 are SGHTA and FQGNSA. Expressed TCRB transcripts were sequenced because the entire RNA isolate underwent reverse transcription. The repertoire was sequenced with immunoSEQ multiplex PCR; TCRdb's copy has only in-frame clones and lacks some. The sample contains under 400,000 clones, roughly 12% of which appear only once. The sample belongs to a study of beta chain features in type 1 diabetes. The study, taken as a whole, reports: VDJ junctions sequenced from type 1 diabetes patients showed fewer insertions and more deletions.

What was sequenced was naive CD4+ T cells from blood. The sequence was collected from a man aged 18 to 30 in good health. The chain is built from TRBV7-2 and TRBJ2-3, with D perhaps matching TRBD2 (6 bases). CDR3 nucleotide sequence: TGTGCCAGCAGCCTTGGCGGGACCACAGATACGCAGTATTTT. Translating it yields CASSLGGTTDTQYF.